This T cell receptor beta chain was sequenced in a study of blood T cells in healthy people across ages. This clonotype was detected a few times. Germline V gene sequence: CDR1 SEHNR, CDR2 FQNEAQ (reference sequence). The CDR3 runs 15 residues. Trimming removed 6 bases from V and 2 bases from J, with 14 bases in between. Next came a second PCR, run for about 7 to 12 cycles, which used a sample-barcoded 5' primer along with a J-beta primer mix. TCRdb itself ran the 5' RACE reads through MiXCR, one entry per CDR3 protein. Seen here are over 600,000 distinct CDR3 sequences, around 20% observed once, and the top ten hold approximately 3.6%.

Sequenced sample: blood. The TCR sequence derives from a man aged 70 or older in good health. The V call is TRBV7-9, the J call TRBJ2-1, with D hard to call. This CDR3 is CASRRDLPPYNEQFF. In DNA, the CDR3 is TGTGCCAGCAGACGTGATCTCCCACCCTACAATGAGCAGTTCTTC.